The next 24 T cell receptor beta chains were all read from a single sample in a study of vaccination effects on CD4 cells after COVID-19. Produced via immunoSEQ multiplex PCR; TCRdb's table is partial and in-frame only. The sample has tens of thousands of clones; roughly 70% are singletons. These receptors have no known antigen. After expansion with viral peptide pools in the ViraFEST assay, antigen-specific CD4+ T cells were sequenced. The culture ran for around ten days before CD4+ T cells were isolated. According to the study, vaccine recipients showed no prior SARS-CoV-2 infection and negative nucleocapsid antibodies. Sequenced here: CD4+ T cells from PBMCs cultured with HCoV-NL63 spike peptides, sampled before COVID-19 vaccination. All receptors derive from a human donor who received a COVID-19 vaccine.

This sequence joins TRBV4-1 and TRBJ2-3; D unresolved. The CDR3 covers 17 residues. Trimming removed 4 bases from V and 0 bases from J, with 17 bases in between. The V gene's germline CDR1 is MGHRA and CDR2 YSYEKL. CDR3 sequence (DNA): TGCGCCAGCAGCCGTCCTCCCGCCCTATCCAGCACAGATACGCAGTATTTT. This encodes CASSRPPALSSTDTQYF.

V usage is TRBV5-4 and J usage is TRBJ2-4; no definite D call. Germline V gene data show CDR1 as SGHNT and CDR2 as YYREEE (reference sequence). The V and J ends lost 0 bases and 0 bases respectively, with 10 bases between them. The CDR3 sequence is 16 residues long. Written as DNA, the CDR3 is TGTGCCAGCAGCTTGGGGGGTGGTCTAGCCAAAAACATTCAGTACTTC. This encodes CASSLGGGLAKNIQYF.

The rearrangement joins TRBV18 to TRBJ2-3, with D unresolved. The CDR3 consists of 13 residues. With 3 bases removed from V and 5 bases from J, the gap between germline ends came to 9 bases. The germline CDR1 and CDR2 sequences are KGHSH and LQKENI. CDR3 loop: CASSPALLDTQYF. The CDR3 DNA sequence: TGTGCCAGCTCACCTGCTCTCTTAGATACGCAGTATTTT.

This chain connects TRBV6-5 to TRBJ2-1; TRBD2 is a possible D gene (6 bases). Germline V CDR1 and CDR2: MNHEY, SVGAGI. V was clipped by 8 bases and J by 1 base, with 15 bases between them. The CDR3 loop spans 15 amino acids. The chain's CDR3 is CASDSDGGSYNEQFF. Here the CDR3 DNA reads TGTGCCAGCGATTCAGATGGGGGGTCCTACAATGAGCAGTTCTTC.

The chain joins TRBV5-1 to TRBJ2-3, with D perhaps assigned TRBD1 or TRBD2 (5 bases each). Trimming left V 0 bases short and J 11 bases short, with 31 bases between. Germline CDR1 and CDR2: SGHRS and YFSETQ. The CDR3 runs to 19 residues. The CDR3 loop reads CASSLAPGTTRPRSWMQYF. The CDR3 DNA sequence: TGCGCCAGCAGCTTGGCTCCCGGGACGACCCGGCCCCGTTCGTGGATGCAGTATTTT.

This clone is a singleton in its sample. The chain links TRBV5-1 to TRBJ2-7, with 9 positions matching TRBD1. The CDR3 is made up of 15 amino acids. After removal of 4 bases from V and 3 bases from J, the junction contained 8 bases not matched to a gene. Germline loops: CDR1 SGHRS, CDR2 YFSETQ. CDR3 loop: CASSDGTGLSYEQYF. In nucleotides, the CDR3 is TGCGCCAGCAGCGACGGGACAGGGTTGAGCTACGAGCAGTACTTC.

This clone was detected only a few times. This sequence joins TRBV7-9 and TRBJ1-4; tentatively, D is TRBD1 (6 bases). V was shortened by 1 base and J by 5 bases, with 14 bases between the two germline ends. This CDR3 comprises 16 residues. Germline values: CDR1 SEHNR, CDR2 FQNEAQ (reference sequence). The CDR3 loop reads CASSLGFRGLNEKLFF. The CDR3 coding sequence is TGTGCCAGCAGCTTAGGTTTCAGGGGATTGAATGAAAAACTGTTTTTT.

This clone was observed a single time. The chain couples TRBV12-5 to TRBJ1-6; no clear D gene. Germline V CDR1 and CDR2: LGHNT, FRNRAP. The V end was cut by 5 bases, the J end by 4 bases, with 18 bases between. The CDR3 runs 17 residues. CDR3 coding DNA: TGTGCTAGTGGTGAGGGAAGTAGGGATGCATATAATTCACCCCTCCACTTT. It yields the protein CASGEGSRDAYNSPLHF.

The CDR3 DNA reads TGTGCCAGCAGTTCCGGGACAGTTCGTAATGAAAAACTGTTTTTT. This codes for CASSSGTVRNEKLFF. The gene calls are TRBV27 and TRBJ1-4; TRBD1 matches 7 bases. The CDR3 length is 15 residues. Trimming removed 4 bases from V and 4 bases from J; junction bases left unmatched: 6. Germline CDR1 and CDR2: MNHEY and SMNVEV (reference sequence). Combining the CDR3 with reference TRBV27 and TRBJ1-4 gives the whole variable domain EAQVTQNPRYLITVTGKKLTVTCSQNMNHEYMSWYRQDPGLGLRQIYYSMNVEVTDKGDVPEGYKVSRKEKRNFPLILESPSPNQTSLYFCASSSGTVRNEKLFFGSGTQLSVL.

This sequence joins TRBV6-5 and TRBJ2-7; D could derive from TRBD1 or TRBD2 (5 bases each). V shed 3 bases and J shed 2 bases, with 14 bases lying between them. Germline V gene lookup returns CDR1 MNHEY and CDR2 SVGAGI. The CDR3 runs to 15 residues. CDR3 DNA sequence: TGTGCCAGCAGTTATCACGGGACCCCAGCCTACGAGCAGTACTTC. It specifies CASSYHGTPAYEQYF.

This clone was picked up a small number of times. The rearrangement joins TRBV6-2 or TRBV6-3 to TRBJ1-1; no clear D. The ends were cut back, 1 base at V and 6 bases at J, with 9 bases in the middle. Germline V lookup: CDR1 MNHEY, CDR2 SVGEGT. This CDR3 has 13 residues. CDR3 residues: CASSYFDSAEAFF. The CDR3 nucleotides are TGTGCCAGCAGTTACTTCGATTCCGCTGAAGCTTTCTTT.

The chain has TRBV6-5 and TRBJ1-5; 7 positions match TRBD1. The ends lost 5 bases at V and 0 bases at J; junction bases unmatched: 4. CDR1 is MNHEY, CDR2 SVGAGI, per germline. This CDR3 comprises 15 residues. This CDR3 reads CASSQGTVSNQPQHF. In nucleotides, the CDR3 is TGTGCCAGCAGTCAGGGGACAGTTAGCAATCAGCCCCAGCATTTT.

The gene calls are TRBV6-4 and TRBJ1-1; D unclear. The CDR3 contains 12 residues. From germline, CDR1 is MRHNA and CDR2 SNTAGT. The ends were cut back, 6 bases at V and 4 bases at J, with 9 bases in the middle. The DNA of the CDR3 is TGTGCCAGCAGGGGAGATAGCACTGAAGCTTTCTTT. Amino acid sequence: CASRGDSTEAFF.

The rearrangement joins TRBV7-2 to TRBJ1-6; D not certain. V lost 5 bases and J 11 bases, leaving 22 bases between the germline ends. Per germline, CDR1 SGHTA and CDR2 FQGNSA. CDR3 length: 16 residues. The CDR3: CASSPGPSGFRAPLHF. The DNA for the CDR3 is TGTGCCAGCAGCCCGGGTCCGTCGGGTTTTAGGGCACCCCTCCACTTT.

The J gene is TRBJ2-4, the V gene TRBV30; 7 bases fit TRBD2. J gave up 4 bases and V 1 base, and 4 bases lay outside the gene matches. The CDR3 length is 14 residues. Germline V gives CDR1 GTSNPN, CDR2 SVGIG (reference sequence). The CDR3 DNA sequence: TGTGCCTGGAGTGGGGGGACTATAAAAAACATTCAGTACTTC. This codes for CAWSGGTIKNIQYF.

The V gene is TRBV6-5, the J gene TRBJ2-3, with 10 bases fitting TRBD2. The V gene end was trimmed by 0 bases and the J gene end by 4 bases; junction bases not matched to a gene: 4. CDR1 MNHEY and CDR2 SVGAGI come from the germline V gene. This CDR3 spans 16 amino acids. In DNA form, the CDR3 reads TGTGCCAGCAGTTACTCAGCCGGACTAGCGGCAGATACGCAGTATTTT. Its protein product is CASSYSAGLAADTQYF.

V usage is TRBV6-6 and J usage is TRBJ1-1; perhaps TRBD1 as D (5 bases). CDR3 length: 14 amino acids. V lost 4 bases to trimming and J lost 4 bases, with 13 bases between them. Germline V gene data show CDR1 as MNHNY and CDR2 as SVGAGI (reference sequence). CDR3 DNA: TGTGCCAGCAGTTTACCGGAGGGGATCACTGAAGCTTTCTTT. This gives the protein CASSLPEGITEAFF.

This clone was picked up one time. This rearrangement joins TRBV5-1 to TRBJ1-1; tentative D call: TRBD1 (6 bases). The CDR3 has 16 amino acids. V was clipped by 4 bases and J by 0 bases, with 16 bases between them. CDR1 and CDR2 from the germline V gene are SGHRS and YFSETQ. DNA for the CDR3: TGCGCCAGCAGCCCTAACAGGGTCCACCTGAACACTGAAGCTTTCTTT. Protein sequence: CASSPNRVHLNTEAFF.

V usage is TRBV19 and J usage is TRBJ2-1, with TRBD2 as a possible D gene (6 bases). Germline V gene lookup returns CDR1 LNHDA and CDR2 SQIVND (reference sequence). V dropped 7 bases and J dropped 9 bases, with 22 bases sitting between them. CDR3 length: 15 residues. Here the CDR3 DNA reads TGTGCCAGTACCATCTCGGGCGGGGCTAAGAGTGAGCAGTTCTTC. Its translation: CASTISGGAKSEQFF.

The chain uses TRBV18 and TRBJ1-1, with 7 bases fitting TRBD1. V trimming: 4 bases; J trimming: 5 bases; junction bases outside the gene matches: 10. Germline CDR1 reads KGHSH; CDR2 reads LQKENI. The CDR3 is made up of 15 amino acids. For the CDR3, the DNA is TGTGCCAGCTCACGCGACCAACAGGGGCGAACTGAAGCTTTCTTT. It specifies CASSRDQQGRTEAFF.

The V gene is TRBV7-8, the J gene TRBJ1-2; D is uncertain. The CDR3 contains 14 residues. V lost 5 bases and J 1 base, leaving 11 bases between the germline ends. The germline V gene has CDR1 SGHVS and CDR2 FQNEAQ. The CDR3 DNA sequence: TGTGCCAGCAGCCCCGGAGGGATTAACTATGGCTACACCTTC. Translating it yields CASSPGGINYGYTF.

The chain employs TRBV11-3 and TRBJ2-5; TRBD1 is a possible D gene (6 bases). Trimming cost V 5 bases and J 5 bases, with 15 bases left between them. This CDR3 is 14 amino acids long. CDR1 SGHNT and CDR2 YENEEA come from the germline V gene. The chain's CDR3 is CASSRGTNHETQYF. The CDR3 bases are TGTGCCAGCAGCAGGGGGACCAATCACGAGACCCAGTACTTC.

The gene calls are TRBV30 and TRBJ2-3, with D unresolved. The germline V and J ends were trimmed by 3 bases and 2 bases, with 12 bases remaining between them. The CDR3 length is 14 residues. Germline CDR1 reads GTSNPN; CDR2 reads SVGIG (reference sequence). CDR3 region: CAWRRAESTDTQYF. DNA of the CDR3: TGTGCCTGGAGACGGGCGGAATCCACAGATACGCAGTATTTT.

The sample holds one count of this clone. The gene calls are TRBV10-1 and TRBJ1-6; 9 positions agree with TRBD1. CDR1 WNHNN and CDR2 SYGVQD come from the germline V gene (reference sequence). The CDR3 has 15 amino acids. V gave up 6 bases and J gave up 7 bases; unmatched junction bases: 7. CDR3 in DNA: TGCGCCAGCAGCGCGGGACAGGGATCCAATTCACCCCTCCACTTT. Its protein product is CASSAGQGSNSPLHF.